This T cell receptor (beta chain) stems from a study of blood T cells in healthy people across ages. Using a J-beta primer mix together with a sample-barcoded 5' primer, a second PCR was run for roughly 6 to 12 cycles. Every single cDNA molecule received a tag from a template-switch adaptor with 12 random nucleotides. Each CDR3 protein gets one entry after TCRdb re-called the 5' RACE reads with MiXCR. The data hold 650,000 to 1,000,000 distinct CDR3 sequences, with under 40% observed a single time. The CDR3 runs to 18 residues. The V gene's germline CDR1 is SGHTA and CDR2 FQGNSA. Comments on this clonotype: This may be a read error, as it is one base from a much larger clone.

The specimen was blood. The genes are TRBV7-2 and TRBJ2-1, with 12 bases that match TRBD2. The DNA matches TRBJ2-7 better at its end, which makes the J call doubtful. This TCR was sampled from a man younger than 35 in good health. The CDR3 coding sequence is TGTGCCAGCAGCTTAGGACTAGCGGGGGAAAAATCCTACAATGAGCAGTACTTC. This sequence encodes CASSLGLAGEKSYNEQYF.